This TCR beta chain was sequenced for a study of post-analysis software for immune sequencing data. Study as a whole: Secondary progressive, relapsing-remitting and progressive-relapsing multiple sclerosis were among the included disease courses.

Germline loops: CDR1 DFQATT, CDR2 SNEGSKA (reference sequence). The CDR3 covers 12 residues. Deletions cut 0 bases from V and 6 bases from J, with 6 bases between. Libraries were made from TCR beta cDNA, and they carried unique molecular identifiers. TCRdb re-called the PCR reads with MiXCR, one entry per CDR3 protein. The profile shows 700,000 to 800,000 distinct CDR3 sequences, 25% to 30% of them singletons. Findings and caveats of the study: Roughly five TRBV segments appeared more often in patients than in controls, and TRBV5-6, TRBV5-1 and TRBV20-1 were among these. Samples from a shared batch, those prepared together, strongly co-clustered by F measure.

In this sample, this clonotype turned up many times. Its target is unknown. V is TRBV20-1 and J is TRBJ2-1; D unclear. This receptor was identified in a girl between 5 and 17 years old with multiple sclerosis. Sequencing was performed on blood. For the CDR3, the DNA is TGCAGTGCTAGAGATCGTGGCAATGAGCAGTTCTTC. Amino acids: CSARDRGNEQFF.